This TCR beta chain comes out of a study of shared clonotypes between healthy human individuals. Findings of the study overall: Larger estimated richness was generally seen in naive subsets than in memory subsets. Of the naive CD4 clonotypes, around 5.2% were shared across several donors.

The data were produced by immunoSEQ multiplex PCR, yet TCRdb's version contains in-frame clones alone and is incomplete. The repertoire holds around 750,000 clones, with around 72% as singletons. The investigators split CD4+ cells into a CD45RA+ naive subset and a CD45RA-negative memory subset. This clone was seen repeatedly, ten times or more. Its antigen is not identified. The CDR3 covers 13 residues. V was cut by 3 bases and J by 5 bases, with 14 bases left in between. Germline-derived CDR1 and CDR2 are SQVTM and ANQGSEA. The specimen sequenced was memory CD4+ T cells sorted from blood. Subset reported: CD45RA-negative fraction. This clonotype was obtained from a woman in her twenties or thirties in good health. The V and J genes are TRBV29-1 and TRBJ2-7; the D gene is possibly TRBD1 (6 bases). The CDR3 DNA reads TGCAGCGTTGACGGGCAGGGGAACAACGAGCAGTACTTC. Protein: CSVDGQGNNEQYF.